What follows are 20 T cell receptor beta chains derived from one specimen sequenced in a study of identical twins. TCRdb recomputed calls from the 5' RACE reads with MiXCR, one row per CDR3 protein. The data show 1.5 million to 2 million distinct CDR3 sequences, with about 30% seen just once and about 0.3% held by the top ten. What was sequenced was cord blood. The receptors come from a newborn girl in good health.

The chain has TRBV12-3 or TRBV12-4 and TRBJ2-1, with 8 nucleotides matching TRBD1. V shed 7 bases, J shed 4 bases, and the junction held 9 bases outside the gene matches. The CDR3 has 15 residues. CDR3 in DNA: TGTGCCAGCATGGTAGACAGGGGACTTTACAATGAGCAGTTCTTC. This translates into CASMVDRGLYNEQFF.

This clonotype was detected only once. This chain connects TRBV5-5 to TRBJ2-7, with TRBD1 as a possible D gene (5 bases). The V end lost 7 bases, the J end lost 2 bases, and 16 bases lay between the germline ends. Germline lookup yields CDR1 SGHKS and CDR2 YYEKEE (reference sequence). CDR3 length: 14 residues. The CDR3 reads CASALDSQAYEQYF. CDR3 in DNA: TGTGCCAGCGCCCTAGACAGTCAAGCCTACGAGCAGTACTTC.

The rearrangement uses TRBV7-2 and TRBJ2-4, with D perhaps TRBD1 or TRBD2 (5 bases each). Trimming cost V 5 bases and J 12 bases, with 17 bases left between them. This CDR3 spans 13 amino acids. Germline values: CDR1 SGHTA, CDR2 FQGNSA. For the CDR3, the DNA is TGTGCCAGCAGCCTCCTGGGAGAGGGGAATCAGTACTTC. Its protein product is CASSLLGEGNQYF.

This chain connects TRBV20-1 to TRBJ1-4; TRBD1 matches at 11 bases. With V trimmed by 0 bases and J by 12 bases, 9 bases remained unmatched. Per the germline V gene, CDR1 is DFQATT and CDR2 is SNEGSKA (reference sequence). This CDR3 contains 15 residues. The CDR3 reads CSARDPGTGGVELFF. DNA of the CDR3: TGCAGTGCTAGAGACCCCGGGACAGGGGGAGTGGAACTGTTTTTT.

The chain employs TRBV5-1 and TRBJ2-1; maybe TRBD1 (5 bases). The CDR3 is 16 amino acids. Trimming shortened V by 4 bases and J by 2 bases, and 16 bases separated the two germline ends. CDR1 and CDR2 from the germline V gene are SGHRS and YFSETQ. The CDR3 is CASSPPPGIAYNEQFF. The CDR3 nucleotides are TGCGCCAGCAGCCCCCCCCCAGGGATCGCCTACAATGAGCAGTTCTTC.

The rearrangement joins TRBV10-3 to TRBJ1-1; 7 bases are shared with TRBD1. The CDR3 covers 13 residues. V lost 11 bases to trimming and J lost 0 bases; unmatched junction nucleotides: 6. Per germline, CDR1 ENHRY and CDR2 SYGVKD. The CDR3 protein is CAVAGQLNTEAFF. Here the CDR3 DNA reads TGTGCCGTCGCGGGACAGCTGAACACTGAAGCTTTCTTT.

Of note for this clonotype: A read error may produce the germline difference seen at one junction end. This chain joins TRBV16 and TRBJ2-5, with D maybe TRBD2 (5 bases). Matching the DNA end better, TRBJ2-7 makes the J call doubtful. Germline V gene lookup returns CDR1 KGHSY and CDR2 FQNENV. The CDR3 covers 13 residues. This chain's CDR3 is CAGSLLLDYEQYF. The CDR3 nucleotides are TGTGCCGGCAGCCTCCTACTAGATTACGAGCAGTACTTC.

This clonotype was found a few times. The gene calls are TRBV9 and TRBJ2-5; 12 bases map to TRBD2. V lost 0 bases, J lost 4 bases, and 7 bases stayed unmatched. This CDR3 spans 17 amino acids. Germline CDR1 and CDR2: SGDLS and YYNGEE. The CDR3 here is CASSVDTGLAGRETQYF. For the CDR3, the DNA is TGTGCCAGCAGCGTAGACACTGGACTAGCGGGGAGAGAGACCCAGTACTTC.

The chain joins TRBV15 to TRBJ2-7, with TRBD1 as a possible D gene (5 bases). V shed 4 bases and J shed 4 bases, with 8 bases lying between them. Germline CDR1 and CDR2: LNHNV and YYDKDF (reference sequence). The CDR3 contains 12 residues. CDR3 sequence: CATSKTGYEQYF. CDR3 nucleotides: TGTGCCACCAGCAAAACAGGTTACGAGCAGTACTTC.

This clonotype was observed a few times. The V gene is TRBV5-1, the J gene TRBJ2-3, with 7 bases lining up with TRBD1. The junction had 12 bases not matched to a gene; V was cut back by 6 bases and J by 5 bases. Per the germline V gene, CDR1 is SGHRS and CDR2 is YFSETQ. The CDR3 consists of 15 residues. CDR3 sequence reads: CASTLSGGDQDTQYF. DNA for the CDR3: TGCGCCAGCACCCTCTCAGGGGGAGACCAAGATACGCAGTATTTT.

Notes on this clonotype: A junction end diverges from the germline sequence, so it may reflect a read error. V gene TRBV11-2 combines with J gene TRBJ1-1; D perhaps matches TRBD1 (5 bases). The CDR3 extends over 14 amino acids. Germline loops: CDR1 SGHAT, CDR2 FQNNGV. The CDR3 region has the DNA TGTGCCAGCAGCAACCACAGGTTGAACGCTGAAGCTTTCTTT. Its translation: CASSNHRLNAEAFF.

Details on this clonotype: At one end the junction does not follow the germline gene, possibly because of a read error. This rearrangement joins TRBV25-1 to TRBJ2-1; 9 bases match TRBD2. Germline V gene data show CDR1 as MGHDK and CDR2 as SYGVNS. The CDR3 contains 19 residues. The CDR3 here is CASSPLGLAWGSSYNEQFF. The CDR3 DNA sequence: TGTGCCAGCAGTCCCCTGGGACTAGCTTGGGGTAGCTCCTACAATGAGCAGTTTTTC.

The CDR3, as DNA: TGTGCCAGCAACGACAGGGCTGGGGCCAACGTCCTGACTTTC. Amino acids: CASNDRAGANVLTF. The rearrangement links TRBV6-5 to TRBJ2-6, with 7 bases matching TRBD1. The CDR3 spans 14 residues. With 7 bases clipped from V and 2 bases from J, the junction kept 2 bases outside the gene matches. Germline V gives CDR1 MNHEY, CDR2 SVGAGI.

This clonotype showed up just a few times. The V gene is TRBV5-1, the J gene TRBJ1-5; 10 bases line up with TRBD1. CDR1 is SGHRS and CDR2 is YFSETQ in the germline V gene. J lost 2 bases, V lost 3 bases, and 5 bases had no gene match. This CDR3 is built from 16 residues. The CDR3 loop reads CASSSGTGEGNQPQHF. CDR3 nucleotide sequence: TGCGCCAGCAGCTCCGGGACAGGGGAAGGCAATCAGCCCCAGCATTTT.

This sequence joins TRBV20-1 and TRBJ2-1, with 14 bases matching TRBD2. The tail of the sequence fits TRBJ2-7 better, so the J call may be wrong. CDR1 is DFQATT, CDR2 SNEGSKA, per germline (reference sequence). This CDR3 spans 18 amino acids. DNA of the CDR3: TGCAGTGCTAGAGTAAAACGGGGACTAGCGGGAGAGTACAATGAGCAGTACTTC. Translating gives CSARVKRGLAGEYNEQYF.

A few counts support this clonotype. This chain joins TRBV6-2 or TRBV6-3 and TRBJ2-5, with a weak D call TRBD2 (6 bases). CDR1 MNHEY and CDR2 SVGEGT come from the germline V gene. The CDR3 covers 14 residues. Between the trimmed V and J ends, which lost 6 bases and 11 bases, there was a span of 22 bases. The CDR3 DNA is TGTGCCAGCAGACGTGAGAGGCTAGCGATTGAGCAGTACTTC. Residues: CASRRERLAIEQYF.

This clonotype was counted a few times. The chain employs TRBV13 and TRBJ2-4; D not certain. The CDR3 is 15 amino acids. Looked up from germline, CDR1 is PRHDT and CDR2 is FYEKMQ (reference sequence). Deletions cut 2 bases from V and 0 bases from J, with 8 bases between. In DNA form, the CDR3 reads TGTGCCAGCAGCTTAAACCCAATAGCCAAAAACATTCAGTACTTC. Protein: CASSLNPIAKNIQYF.

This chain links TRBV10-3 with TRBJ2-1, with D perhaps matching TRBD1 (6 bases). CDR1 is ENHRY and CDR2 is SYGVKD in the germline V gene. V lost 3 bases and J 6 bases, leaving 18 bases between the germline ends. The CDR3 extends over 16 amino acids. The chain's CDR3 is CAISDPLQGSRNEQFF. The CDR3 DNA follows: TGTGCCATCAGTGACCCCCTCCAGGGGAGCCGCAATGAGCAGTTCTTC.

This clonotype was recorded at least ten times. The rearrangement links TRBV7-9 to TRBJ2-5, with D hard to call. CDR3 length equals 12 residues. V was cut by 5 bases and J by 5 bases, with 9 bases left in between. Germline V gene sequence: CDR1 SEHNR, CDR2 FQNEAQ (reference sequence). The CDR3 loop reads CASSPVTETQYF. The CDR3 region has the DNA TGTGCCAGCAGCCCAGTTACCGAGACCCAGTACTTC.

This CDR3 is CASSFTPGSENIQYF. In DNA, the CDR3 is TGTGCCAGCAGCTTCACCCCGGGGAGCGAAAACATTCAGTACTTC. This chain connects TRBV7-8 to TRBJ2-4; maybe TRBD2 (5 bases). With 3 bases removed from V and 5 bases from J, the gap between germline ends came to 14 bases. The germline CDR1 and CDR2 sequences are SGHVS and FQNEAQ. This CDR3 contains 15 residues.